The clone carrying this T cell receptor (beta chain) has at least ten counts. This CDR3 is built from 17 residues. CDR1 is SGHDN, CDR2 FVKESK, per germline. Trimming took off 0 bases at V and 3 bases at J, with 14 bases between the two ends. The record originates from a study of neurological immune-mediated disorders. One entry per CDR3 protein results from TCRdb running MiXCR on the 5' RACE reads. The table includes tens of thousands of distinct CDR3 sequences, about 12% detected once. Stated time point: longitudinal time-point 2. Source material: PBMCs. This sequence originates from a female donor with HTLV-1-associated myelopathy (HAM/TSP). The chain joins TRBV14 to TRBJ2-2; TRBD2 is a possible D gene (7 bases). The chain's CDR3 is CASSQEGGLPYTGELFF. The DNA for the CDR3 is TGTGCCAGCAGCCAAGAAGGGGGACTACCATACACCGGGGAGCTGTTTTTT.